The sequence of this TCR beta chain was determined in a study of T cells after posttransplantation cyclophosphamide. Trimming took off 6 bases at V and 3 bases at J, with 17 bases between the two ends. The CDR3 is made up of 15 amino acids. Germline V lookup: CDR1 SNHLY, CDR2 FYNNEI. The protocol was immunoSEQ multiplex PCR, while the TCRdb copy is restricted to in-frame clones and leaves out a portion. The repertoire holds about 3,800 clones, 85% to 95% seen once, with 0.61% in the top ten. Sample: naive CD4+ T cells sorted from PBMCs. The TCR was taken from a man aged 50-59 years. This rearrangement joins TRBV2 to TRBJ1-2, with a possible D match to TRBD1 (6 bases). CDR3 in DNA: TGTGCCAGCAGGGACGACAGGTCTTGGGACTATGGCTACACCTTC. This translates into CASRDDRSWDYGYTF.